This T cell receptor (beta chain) was identified in a study of T cell clusters in autoimmune cytopenias. Regarding the study as a whole: Primary autoimmune cytopenia patients seemingly lacked the physiological T cell clusters found in healthy donors.

Roughly 40,000 genome equivalents of blood DNA were amplified for TRB. On this clonotype itself: Its specificity is not known.

TRB was amplified by touch-down multiplex PCR, primer pools A and B combined. TCRdb re-analyzed the multiplex PCR reads; it lists each CDR3 protein once, without DNA. This sample's table has approximately 15,000 distinct CDR3 sequences. The CDR3 sequence is 15 residues long. In addition, the sample was reused for a study of T cell repertoires in aging, cancer and after chemotherapy. This second study notes: The repertoire data cannot show anything about immunological memory following chemotherapy.

The chain uses TRBV12-3 or TRBV12-4 and TRBJ2-6; the D call from TCRdb, TRBD1, cannot be confirmed without DNA. The sequence derives from a human donor in good health. The sequenced sample consisted of peripheral blood. CDR3: CASSWTGAGANVLTF.